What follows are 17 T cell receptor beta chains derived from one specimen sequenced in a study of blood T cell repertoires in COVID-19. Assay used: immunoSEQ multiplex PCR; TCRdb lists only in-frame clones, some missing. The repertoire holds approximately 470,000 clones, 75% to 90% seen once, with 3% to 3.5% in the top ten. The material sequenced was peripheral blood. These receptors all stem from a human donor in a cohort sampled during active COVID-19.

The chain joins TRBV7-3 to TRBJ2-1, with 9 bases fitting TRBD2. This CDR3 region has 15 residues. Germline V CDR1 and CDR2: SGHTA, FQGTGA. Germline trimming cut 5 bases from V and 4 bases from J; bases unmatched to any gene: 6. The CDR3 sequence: CASSQGAGGYNEQFF. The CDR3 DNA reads TGTGCCAGCAGCCAAGGAGCGGGAGGATACAATGAGCAGTTCTTC.

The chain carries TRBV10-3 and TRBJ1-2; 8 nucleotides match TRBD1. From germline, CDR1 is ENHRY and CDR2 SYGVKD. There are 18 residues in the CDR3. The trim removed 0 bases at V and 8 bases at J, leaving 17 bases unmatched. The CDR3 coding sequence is TGTGCCATCAGTGAGTCTACCGGGACAGGAGGCTTAATAAGAGGCTACACCTTC. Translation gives CAISESTGTGGLIRGYTF.

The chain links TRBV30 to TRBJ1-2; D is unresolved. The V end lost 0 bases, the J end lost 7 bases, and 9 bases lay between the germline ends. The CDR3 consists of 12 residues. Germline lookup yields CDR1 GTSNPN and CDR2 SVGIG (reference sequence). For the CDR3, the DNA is TGTGCCTGGAGTGTAACAGCGGGTGGCTACACCTTC. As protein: CAWSVTAGGYTF.

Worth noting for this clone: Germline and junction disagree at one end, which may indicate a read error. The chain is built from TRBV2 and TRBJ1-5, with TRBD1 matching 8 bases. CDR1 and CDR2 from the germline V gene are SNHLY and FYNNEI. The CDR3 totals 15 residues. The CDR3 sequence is CASSSLGQGVQPPHF. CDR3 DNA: TGTGCCAGCAGTTCGCTCGGACAGGGAGTACAGCCCCCGCATTTT.

Here the CDR3 reads CASSPLGVNTEAFF. CDR3 sequence (DNA): TGTGCCAGCTCACCCCTCGGGGTGAACACTGAAGCTTTCTTT. The J gene is TRBJ1-1, the V gene TRBV18, with D unresolved. CDR3 length: 14 amino acids. Germline lookup yields CDR1 KGHSH and CDR2 LQKENI. Trimming left V 3 bases short and J 0 bases short, with 8 bases between.

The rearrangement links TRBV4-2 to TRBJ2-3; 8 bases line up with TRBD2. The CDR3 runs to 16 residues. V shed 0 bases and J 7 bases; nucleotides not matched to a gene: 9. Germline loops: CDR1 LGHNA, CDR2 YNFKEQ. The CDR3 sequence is CASSQDPGSGTYTQYF. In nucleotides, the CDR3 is TGTGCCAGCAGCCAAGATCCGGGTAGCGGGACATATACGCAGTATTTT.

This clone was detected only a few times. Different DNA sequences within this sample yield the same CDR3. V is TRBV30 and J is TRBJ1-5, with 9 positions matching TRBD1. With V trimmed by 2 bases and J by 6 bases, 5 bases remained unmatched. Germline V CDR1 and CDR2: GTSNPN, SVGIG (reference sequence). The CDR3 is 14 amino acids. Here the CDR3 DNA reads TGTGCCTGGAGTTTGGGACAGGGAGGTCAGCCCCAGCATTTT. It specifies CAWSLGQGGQPQHF.

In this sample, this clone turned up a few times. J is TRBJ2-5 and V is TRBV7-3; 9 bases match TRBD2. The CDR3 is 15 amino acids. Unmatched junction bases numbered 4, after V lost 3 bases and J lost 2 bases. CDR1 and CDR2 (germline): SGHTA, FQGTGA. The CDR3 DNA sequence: TGTGCCAGCAGCTTGACTAGCGGTCCACAAGAGACCCAGTACTTC. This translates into CASSLTSGPQETQYF.

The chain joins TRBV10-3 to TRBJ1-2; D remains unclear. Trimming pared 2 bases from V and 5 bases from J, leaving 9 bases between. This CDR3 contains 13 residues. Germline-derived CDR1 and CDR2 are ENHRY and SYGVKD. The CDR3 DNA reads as TGTGCCATCAGTGAGCGGACTGAGTATGGCTACACCTTC. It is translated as CAISERTEYGYTF.

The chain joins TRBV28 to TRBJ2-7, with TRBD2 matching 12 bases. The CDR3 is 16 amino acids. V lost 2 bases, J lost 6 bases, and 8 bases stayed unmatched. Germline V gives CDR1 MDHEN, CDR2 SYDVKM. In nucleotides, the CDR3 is TGTGCCAGCAGTTTAATGGCGGCTAGCGGGAGGGCCGAGCAGTACTTC. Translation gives CASSLMAASGRAEQYF.

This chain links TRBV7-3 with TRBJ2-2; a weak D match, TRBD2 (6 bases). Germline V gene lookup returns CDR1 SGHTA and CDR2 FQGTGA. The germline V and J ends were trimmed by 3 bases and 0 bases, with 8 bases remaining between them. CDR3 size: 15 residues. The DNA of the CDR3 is TGTGCCAGCAGCTTTGCGGGACCGAACACCGGGGAGCTGTTTTTT. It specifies CASSFAGPNTGELFF.

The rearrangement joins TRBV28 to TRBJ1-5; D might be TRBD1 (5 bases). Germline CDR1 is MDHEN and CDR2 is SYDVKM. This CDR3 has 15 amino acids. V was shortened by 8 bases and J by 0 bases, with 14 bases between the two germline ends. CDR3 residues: CASGRQQDSNQPQHF. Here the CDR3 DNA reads TGTGCCAGCGGGCGACAGCAAGATAGCAATCAGCCCCAGCATTTT.

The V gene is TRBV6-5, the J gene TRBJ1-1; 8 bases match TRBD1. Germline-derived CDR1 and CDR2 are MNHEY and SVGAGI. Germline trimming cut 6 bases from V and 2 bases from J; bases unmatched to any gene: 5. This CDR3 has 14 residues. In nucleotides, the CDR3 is TGTGCCAGCAGCCCCGGGACAGGAAACACTGAAGCTTTCTTT. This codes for CASSPGTGNTEAFF.

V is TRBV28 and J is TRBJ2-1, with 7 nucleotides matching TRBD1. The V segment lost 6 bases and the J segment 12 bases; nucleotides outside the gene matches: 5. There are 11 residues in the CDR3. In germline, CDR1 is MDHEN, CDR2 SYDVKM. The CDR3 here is CASRQGLGQFF. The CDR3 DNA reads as TGTGCCAGCAGACAGGGGTTGGGGCAGTTCTTC.

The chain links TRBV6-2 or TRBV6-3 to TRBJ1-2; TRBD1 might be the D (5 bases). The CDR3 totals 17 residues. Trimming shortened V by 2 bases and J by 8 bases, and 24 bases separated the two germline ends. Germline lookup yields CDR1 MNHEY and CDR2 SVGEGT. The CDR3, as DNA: TGTGCCAGCAGTTACGCGGGGGTTCGGGCGGGAGATCGGGGCTACACCTTC. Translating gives CASSYAGVRAGDRGYTF.

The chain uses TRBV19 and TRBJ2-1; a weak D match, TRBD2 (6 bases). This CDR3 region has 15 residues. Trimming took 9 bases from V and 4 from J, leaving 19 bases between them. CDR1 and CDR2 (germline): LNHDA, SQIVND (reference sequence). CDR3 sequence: CASQNQVAVYNEQFF. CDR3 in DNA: TGTGCCAGCCAAAACCAGGTAGCGGTATACAATGAGCAGTTCTTC. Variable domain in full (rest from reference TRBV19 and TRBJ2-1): DGGITQSPKYLFRKEGQNVTLSCEQNLNHDAMYWYRQDPGQGLRLIYYSQIVNDFQKGDIAEGYSVSREKKESFPLTVTSAQKNPTAFYLCASQNQVAVYNEQFFGPGTRLTVL.

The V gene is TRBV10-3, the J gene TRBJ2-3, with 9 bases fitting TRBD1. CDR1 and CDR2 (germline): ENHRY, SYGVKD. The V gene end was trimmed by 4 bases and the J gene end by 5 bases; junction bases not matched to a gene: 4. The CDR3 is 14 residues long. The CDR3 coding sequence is TGTGCCATCAGTGGGACAGGGGCGAAAGATACGCAGTATTTT. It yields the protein CAISGTGAKDTQYF.